This is a list of T cell receptor beta chains from one sample in a study of PD-1 blockade in classical Hodgkin lymphoma. The repertoire was sequenced with immunoSEQ multiplex PCR; TCRdb's copy has only in-frame clones and lacks some. The sample contains 40,000 to 45,000 clones, around 80% of which appear only once. The source material was peripheral blood mononuclear cells (PBMCs), sampled at baseline. These receptors were collected from a human donor with classical Hodgkin lymphoma. Both conserved end residues are trimmed from each CDR3. Each record gives: V gene, J gene, CDR3 length, CDR3 protein.

TRBV5-8	TRBJ2-5	13	ASSPRGRGQETQY
TRBV5-1	TRBJ2-4	16	ASSLVGWRGGPGNIQY
TRBV13	TRBJ1-3	13	ASSSGGGTGNTIY
TRBV5-6	TRBJ2-7	12	ASSLAGVWYEQY
TRBV19	TRBJ2-7	11	ASSRGREYEQY
TRBV29-1	TRBJ2-1	11	SVDMGSGDEQF
TRBV11-2	TRBJ2-7	13	ASRAISRSSYEQY
TRBV18	TRBJ2-5	15	ASSPWDRGPEEETQY
TRBV19	TRBJ1-1	12	AIITGCWNTEAF
TRBV5-4	TRBJ2-5	11	ASTLESEQTQY
TRBV20-1	TRBJ2-7	9	SADRRDEQY
TRBV10-3	TRBJ1-1	12	AISDSTGRTEAF
TRBV6-1	TRBJ2-7	10	ASSHSSYEQY
TRBV18	TRBJ2-7	12	ASSPSSTGAEQY
TRBV29-1	TRBJ2-3	12	SVPGQGRRDTQY
TRBV7-2	TRBJ1-6	14	ASSLPEVPAPSPLH
TRBV7-2	TRBJ1-2	13	ASSPVSSGEGGYT
TRBV11-2	TRBJ2-7	11	ASSSDWVNEQY
TRBV9	TRBJ1-4	13	ASSVSGVTNEKLF
TRBV6-1	TRBJ2-7	12	ASRPGGRSYEQY
TRBV13	TRBJ2-7	11	ASSFTWTGEQY
TRBV7-2	TRBJ2-3	14	ASRYAGTGYLGTQY
TRBV5-1	TRBJ2-3	11	ASSLGGPDTQY
TRBV6-6	TRBJ2-1	9	ASSPLRGQF
TRBV4-1	TRBJ2-3	15	ASSQTPGSGGADTQY